One sample yielded the 2 T cell receptor beta chains listed below, sequenced in a study of PD-L1 blockade in urothelial cancer. TCRdb's table, derived via immunoSEQ multiplex PCR, lists solely in-frame clones and lacks some. The data contain 60,000 or so clones, 81% of them singletons. Time point indicated: pretreatment peripheral blood. The sequences come from PBMCs, collected around atezolizumab (anti-PD-L1) treatment. These receptors were obtained from a man in his 70s with urothelial cancer.

This chain connects TRBV28 to TRBJ1-5, with D perhaps TRBD1 (6 bases). Germline V lookup: CDR1 MDHEN, CDR2 SYDVKM. V was cut by 4 bases and J by 7 bases, with 8 bases left in between. The CDR3 runs to 12 residues. The CDR3, as DNA: TGTGCCAGCAGTTCAACAGGGCAGCCCCAGCATTTT. Residues: CASSSTGQPQHF. The full variable domain, rest sourced from reference TRBV28 and TRBJ1-5, is DVKVTQSSRYLVKRTGEKVFLECVQDMDHENMFWYRQDPGLGLRLIYFSYDVKMKEKGDIPEGYSVSREKKERFSLILESASTNQTSMYLCASSSTGQPQHFGDGTRLSIL.

Details on this clone: Other nucleotide sequences from this sample produce the same CDR3. The J gene is TRBJ1-1, the V gene TRBV19, with a weak D call TRBD1 (5 bases). The CDR3 contains 13 residues. The ends were cut back, 2 bases at V and 3 bases at J, with 7 bases in the middle. Germline V gene lookup returns CDR1 LNHDA and CDR2 SQIVND (reference sequence). CDR3 residues: CASSIRGDTEAFF. The CDR3, as DNA: TGTGCCAGTAGTATACGGGGGGACACTGAAGCTTTCTTT. Full variable domain (remainder filled in from reference TRBV19 and TRBJ1-1): DGGITQSPKYLFRKEGQNVTLSCEQNLNHDAMYWYRQDPGQGLRLIYYSQIVNDFQKGDIAEGYSVSREKKESFPLTVTSAQKNPTAFYLCASSIRGDTEAFFGQGTRLTVV.